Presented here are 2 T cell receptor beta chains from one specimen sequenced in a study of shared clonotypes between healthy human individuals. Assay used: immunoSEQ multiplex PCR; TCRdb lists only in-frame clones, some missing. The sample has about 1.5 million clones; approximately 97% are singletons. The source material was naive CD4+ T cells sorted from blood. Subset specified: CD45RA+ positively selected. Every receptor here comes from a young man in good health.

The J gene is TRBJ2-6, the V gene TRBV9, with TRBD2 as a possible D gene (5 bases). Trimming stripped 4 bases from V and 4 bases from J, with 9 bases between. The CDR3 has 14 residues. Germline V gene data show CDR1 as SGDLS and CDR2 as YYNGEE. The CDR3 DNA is TGTGCCAGCAGCCCTCCGGGGGGGGCCAACGTCCTGACTTTC. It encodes CASSPPGGANVLTF.

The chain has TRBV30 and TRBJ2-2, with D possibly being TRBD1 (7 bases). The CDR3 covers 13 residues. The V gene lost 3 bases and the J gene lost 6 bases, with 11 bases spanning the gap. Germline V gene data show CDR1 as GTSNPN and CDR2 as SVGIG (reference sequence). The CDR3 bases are TGTGCCTGGAGGATCAGGGGGGCCGGGGAGCTGTTTTTT. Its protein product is CAWRIRGAGELFF.